This T cell receptor (beta chain) was identified during a study of blood T cell repertoires in COVID-19. Study in general: The origin of the acute and convalescent COVID-19 samples was the United States, Italy and Spain. The cDNA or gDNA used as material had been derived from T cells, B-cell-depleted T cells, or PBMCs.

As originally analysed: Counts of nucleated cells, estimated from reference gene primer amplification, were obtained. Generated by immunoSEQ multiplex PCR, the TCRdb table keeps only in-frame clones and is missing some. That table supplies the V and J calls and clone size; D and trimming were determined from the DNA. The data show about 230,000 clones, around four fifths seen once. Germline V CDR1 and CDR2: SQVTM, ANQGSEA. With V trimmed by 3 bases and J by 8 bases, 8 bases remained unmatched. CDR3 length equals 14 residues. The genes are TRBV29-1 and TRBJ2-3; 10 bases line up with TRBD2. This receptor was taken from a man at least 80 years old with acute or convalescent COVID-19. Sequencing was done on a sample of peripheral blood. CDR3 amino acids: CSVDLLAGRGTQYF. For the CDR3, the DNA is TGCAGCGTTGATTTACTAGCGGGAAGAGGTACGCAGTATTTT.